These T cell receptor beta chains were read from a single sample in a study of beta chain features in type 1 diabetes. Profiled with immunoSEQ multiplex PCR; TCRdb holds only in-frame clones, not every one. The profile shows some 250,000 clones, 11% to 15% of them singletons. The sequencing sample was made of naive CD4+ T cells from blood. The receptors stem from a man aged 25 to 40 with type 1 diabetes. Each CDR3 is given with its conserved first and last residue. Each record gives: CDR3 length, D gene, J gene, clone size, V gene, CDR3 DNA, CDR3 protein. A D gene is named only where the DNA matches it firmly. Not every row has a clone size; where given, it reads once, few, many or a size class.

15,TRBD2,TRBJ2-5,.,TRBV12-5,TGTGCTAGTGGACCCCTCCTAGCGGGAGGAGAGACCCAGTACTTC,CASGPLLAGGETQYF
19,.,TRBJ2-5,once,TRBV11-2,TGTGCCAGCAGCTTAGGTCGCGCGTTGGGGGTAGCGGAGCAAGAGACCCAGTACTTC,CASSLGRALGVAEQETQYF
15,TRBD1,TRBJ2-7,few,TRBV5-1,TGCGCCAGCAGCCCCACAGGGGGCTTCCCCTACGAGCAGTACTTC,CASSPTGGFPYEQYF
14,TRBD1,TRBJ1-2,.,TRBV30,TGTGCCTGGAGAGGGACAGGAACCAACTATGGCTACACCTTC,CAWRGTGTNYGYTF
14,.,TRBJ1-1,few,TRBV4-1,TGCGCCAGCAGCCTCGGTTTCATGAACACTGAAGCTTTCTTT,CASSLGFMNTEAFF
14,.,TRBJ2-7,few,TRBV2,TGTGCCAGCAGTCAGGGTTTTGGGACCTACGAGCAGTACTTC,CASSQGFGTYEQYF
14,.,TRBJ2-5,few,TRBV5-1,TGCGCCAGCAGCCCACCGGACAACCAAGAGACCCAGTACTTC,CASSPPDNQETQYF
15,TRBD1,TRBJ2-7,.,TRBV27,TGTGCCAGCAGTTTATCGACAGGGGGCTCCTACGAGCAGTACTTC,CASSLSTGGSYEQYF
14,.,TRBJ2-2,few,TRBV12-5,TGTGCTAGTGGTGGGCATCAGAACACCGGGGAGCTGTTTTTT,CASGGHQNTGELFF
14,.,TRBJ2-7,few,TRBV7-2,TGTGCCAGCAGCTTCCGCATGCCGGGGGACGAGCAGTACTTC,CASSFRMPGDEQYF
14,TRBD2,TRBJ2-3,.,TRBV27,TGTGCCAGCAGTTCGGGACTAGCCGCAGATACGCAGTATTTT,CASSSGLAADTQYF
15,.,TRBJ2-1,few,TRBV9,TGTGCCAGCAGCCCGACAGGTCTTCCCTACAATGAGCAGTTCTTC,CASSPTGLPYNEQFF
15,.,TRBJ2-3,few,TRBV30,TGTGCCTGGACCCAAACAGGAATTAGCACAGATACGCAGTATTTT,CAWTQTGISTDTQYF
16,.,TRBJ2-5,few,TRBV7-2,TGTGCCAGCACCGCTAGAGCGGGGCAAGGGGGGGGGACCCAGTACTTC,CASTARAGQGGGTQYF
14,.,TRBJ2-5,.,TRBV30,TGTGCCTGGAGTGGGCGGACCCCGGGGGAGACCCAGTACTTC,CAWSGRTPGETQYF
15,.,TRBJ2-7,few,TRBV18,TGTGCCAGCTCACCACCGGGAAGGGGATCCTACGAGCAGTACTTC,CASSPPGRGSYEQYF
16,TRBD2,TRBJ2-3,.,TRBV11-2,TGTGCCAGCAGCGTCCGGGGCGGGAGTAGCTGGGATACGCAGTATTTT,CASSVRGGSSWDTQYF
13,.,TRBJ2-1,.,TRBV29-1,TGCAGCGTTGCGGAGGGGGCCCGTGTGGAGCAGTTCTTC,CSVAEGARVEQFF
14,TRBD1,TRBJ2-3,.,TRBV5-1,TGCGCCAGCAGCCTACGACAGGGTCTAGATACGCAGTATTTT,CASSLRQGLDTQYF